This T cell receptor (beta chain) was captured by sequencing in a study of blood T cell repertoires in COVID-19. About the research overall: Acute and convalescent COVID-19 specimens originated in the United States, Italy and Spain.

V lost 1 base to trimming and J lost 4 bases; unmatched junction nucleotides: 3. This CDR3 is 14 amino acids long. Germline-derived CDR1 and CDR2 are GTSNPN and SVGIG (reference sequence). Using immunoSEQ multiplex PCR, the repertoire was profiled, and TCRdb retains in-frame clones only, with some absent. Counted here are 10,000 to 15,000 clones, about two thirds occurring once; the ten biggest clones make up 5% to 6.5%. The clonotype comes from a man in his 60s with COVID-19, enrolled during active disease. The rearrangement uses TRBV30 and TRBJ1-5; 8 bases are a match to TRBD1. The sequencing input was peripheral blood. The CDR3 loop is CAWSETGGNQPQHF. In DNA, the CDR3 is TGTGCCTGGAGTGAAACAGGGGGGAATCAGCCCCAGCATTTT.